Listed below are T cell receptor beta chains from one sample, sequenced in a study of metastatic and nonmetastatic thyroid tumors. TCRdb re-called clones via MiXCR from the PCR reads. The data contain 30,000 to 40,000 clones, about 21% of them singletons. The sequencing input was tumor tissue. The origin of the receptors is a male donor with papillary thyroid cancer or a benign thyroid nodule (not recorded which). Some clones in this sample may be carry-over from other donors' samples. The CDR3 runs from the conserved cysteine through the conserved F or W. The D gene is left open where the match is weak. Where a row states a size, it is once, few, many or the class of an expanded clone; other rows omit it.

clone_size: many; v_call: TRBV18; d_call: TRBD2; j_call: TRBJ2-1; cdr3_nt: TGTGCCAGCTCACCACCTTTAGCGGGAGCCTCGGACAATGAGCAGTTCTTC; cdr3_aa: CASSPPLAGASDNEQFF
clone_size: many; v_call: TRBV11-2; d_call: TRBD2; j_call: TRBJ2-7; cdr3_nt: TGTGCCAGCAGCCTTCGACTAGCGGGAGAACACGAGCAGTACTTC; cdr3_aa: CASSLRLAGEHEQYF
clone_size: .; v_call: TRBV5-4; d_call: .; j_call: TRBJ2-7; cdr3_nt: TGTGCCAGCAGCTTGGCTGGAGGGACCCTAACCTACGAGCAGTACTTC; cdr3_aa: CASSLAGGTLTYEQYF
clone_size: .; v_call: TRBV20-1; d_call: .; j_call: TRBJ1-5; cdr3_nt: TGCAGTGCTAGAGATTCGGGTCAGCCCCAGCATTTT; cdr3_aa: CSARDSGQPQHF
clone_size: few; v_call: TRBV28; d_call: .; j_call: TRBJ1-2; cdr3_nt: TGTGCCAGCAGTTCTGGGGGGCTCGGATATGGCTACACCTTC; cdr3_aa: CASSSGGLGYGYTF
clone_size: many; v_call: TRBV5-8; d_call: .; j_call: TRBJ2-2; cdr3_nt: TGTGCCAGCAGCTCCGGAGGGGGAGTGAACACCGGGGAGCTGTTTTTT; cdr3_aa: CASSSGGGVNTGELFF
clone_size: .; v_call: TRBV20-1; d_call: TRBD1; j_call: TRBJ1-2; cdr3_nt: TGCAGTGCCTCTGACAGGGGGAGGATCTATGGCTACACCTTC; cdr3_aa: CSASDRGRIYGYTF
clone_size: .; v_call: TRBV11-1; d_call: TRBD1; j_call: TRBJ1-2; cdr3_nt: TGTGCCAGCAGCCCGGGACAGGGGTTGGGCGGCTACACCTTC; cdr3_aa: CASSPGQGLGGYTF
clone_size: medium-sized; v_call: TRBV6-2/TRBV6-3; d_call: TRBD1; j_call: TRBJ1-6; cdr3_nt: TGTGCCAGTTTGGACAGGCGTACGAATTCACCCCTCCACTTT; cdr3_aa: CASLDRRTNSPLHF
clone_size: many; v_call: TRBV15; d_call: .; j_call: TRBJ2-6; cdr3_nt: TGTGCCACCAGCAGTAGTGGCAGGGCTGGGGCCAACGTCCTGACTTTC; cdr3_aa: CATSSSGRAGANVLTF
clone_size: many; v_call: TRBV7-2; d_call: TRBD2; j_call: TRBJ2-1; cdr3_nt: TGTGCCAGCAGCTTTAGCGGGAGCCACAATGAGCAGTTCTTC; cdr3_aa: CASSFSGSHNEQFF
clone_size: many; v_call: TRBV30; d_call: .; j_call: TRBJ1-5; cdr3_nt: TGTGCCTGGTCGGACAGCGTCAATCAGCCCCAGCATTTT; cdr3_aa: CAWSDSVNQPQHF
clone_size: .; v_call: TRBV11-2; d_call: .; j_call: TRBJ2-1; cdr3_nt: TGTGCCAGCAGCTTAGGCCCCGGTTTATCATTTGAGCAGTTCTTC; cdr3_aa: CASSLGPGLSFEQFF
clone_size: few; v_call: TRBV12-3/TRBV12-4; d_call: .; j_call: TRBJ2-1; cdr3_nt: TGTGCCAGCAGTACCGGGACTGCCAACAATGAGCAGTTCTTC; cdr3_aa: CASSTGTANNEQFF
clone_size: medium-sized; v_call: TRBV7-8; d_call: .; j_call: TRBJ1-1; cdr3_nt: TGTGCCAGCAGCTTACGCTCGGAGAACACTGAAGCTTTCTTT; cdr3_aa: CASSLRSENTEAFF
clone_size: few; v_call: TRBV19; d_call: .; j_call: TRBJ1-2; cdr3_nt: TGTGCCAGTTTAAGGTCGGGGGGCAGTGGCGGCTACACCTTC; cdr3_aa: CASLRSGGSGGYTF
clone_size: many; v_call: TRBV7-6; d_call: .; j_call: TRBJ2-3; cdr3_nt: TGTGCCAGCAGCCCGTCACCAGATACGCAGTATTTT; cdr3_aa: CASSPSPDTQYF
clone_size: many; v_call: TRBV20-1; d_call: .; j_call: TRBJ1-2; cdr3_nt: TGCAGTGCTAGAGATAGTGGTGGCTACACCTTC; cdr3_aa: CSARDSGGYTF
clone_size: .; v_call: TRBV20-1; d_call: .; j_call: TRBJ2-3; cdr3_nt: TGCAGTGCTGCCCTACAGGTGACGGGGCACACGACGCAGTATTTT; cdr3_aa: CSAALQVTGHTTQYF
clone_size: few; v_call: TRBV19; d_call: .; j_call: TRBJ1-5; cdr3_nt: TGTGCCAGTAGCCGCATCGAGCAGCCCCAGCATTTT; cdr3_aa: CASSRIEQPQHF
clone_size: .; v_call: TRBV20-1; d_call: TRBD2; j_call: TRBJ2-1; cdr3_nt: TGCAGTGCGGGAGGGACTAGCGGGAGGGACTACAATGAGCAGTTCTTC; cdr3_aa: CSAGGTSGRDYNEQFF
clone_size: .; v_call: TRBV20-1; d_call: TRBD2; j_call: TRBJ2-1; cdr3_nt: TGCAGTGCATCTAGCGGGAGGGGAGACAATGAGCAGTTCTTC; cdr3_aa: CSASSGRGDNEQFF
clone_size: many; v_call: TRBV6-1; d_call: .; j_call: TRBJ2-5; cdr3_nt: TGTGCCAACAGTCGGACAATCCAAGAGACCCAGTACTTC; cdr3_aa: CANSRTIQETQYF
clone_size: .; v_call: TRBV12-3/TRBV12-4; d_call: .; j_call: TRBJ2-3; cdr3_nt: TGTGCCAGCAGTTTATTCCGCGGGGATACGCAGTATTTT; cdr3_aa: CASSLFRGDTQYF
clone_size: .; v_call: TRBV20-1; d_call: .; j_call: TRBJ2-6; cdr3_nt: TGCAGTGCTATCTTCAGCGGTCAACCTGGGGCCAACGTCCTGACTTTC; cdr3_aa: CSAIFSGQPGANVLTF
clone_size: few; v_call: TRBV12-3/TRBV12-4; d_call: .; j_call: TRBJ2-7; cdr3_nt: TGTGCCAGCAGTACCGGGACCCTCATCTCCTACGAGCAGTACTTC; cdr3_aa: CASSTGTLISYEQYF
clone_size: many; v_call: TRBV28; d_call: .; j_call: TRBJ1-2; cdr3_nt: TGTGCCAGCAGTTTCGGGGACAACTATGGCTACACCTTC; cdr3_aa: CASSFGDNYGYTF
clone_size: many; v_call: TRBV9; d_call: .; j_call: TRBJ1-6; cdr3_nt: TGTGCCAGCAGCGAACACCATCCGAATTCACCCCTCCACTTT; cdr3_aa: CASSEHHPNSPLHF
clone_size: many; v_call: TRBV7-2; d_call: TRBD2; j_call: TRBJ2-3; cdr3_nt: TGTGCCAGCAGCTTAGTAGCGGGGGGGGTCGCAGATACGCAGTATTTT; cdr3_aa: CASSLVAGGVADTQYF
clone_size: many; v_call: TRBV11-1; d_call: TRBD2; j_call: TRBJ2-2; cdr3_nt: TGTGCCAGCCATATTAGGGGAGTAGCGGGAGTAATGGATCTGTTTTTT; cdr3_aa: CASHIRGVAGVMDLFF
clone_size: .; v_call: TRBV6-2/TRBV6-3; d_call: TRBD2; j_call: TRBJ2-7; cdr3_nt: TGTGCCAGCAGTTACTCGACGACTAGCGGGAGGTGGGAGCAGTACTTC; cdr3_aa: CASSYSTTSGRWEQYF
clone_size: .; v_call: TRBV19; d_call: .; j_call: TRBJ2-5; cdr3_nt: TGTGCCAGTAGTATAAGGATCTTGGGTCAAGAGACCCAGTACTTC; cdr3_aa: CASSIRILGQETQYF
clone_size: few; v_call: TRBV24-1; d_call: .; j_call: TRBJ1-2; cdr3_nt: TGTGCCACCAGTGATCCAGGGGCCTCTAACTATGGCTACACCTTC; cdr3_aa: CATSDPGASNYGYTF
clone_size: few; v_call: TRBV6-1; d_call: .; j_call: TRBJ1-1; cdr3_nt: TGTGCCAACGGTGAGGACGGACCCCTCGGGGCTTTCTTT; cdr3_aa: CANGEDGPLGAFF
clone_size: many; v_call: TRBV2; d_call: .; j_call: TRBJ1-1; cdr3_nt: TGTGCCAGCAGTGGATCAGGGATATCTTCGGGTGAAGCTTTCTTT; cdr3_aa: CASSGSGISSGEAFF
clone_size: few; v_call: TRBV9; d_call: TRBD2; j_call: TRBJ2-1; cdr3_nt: TGTGCCAGCAGCGTCCGGACTAGCGGGGTCTCCTACAATGAGCAGTTCTTC; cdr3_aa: CASSVRTSGVSYNEQFF
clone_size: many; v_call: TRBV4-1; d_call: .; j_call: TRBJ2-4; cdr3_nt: TGCGCCAGCAGCCAGTACCTCGGGCGGGAAAACATTCAGTACTTC; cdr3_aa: CASSQYLGRENIQYF
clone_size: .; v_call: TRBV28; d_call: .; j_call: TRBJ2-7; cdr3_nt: TGTGCCAGCAGAAGGGGGACCTACGAGCAGTACTTC; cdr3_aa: CASRRGTYEQYF
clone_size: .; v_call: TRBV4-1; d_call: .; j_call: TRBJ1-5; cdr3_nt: TGCGCCAGCAGCCAAGACAGGGCGGTAGGTCAGCCCCAGCATTTT; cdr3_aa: CASSQDRAVGQPQHF
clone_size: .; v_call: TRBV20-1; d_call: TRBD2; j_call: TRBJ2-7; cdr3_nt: TGCAGTGCTCTGGGTGTGGTTAGACTAGCGGGACTCGAGCAGTACTTC; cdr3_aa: CSALGVVRLAGLEQYF
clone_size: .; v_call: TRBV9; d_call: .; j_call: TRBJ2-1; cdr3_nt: TGTGCCAGCAGCGCGGACAACATGGGTCGATTGAATGAGCAGTTCTTC; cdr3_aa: CASSADNMGRLNEQFF
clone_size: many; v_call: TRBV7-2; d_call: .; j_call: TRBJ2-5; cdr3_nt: TGTGCCAGCAGCCCCGGGGCAGGGAATTTGGAGACCCAGTACTTC; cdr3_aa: CASSPGAGNLETQYF
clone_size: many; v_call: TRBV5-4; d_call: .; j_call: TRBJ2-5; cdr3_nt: TGTGCCAGCAGCCCTCAAGCGGCTCAAGAGACCCAGTACTTC; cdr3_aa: CASSPQAAQETQYF
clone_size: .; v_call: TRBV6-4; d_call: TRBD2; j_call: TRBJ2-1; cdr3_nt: TGTGCCAGCAGTGACGGGGTAGCGGGAGTCAATGAGCAGTTCTTC; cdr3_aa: CASSDGVAGVNEQFF
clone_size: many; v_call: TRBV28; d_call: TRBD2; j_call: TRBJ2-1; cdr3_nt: TGTGCCAGCAGGCCGGGACTAGGCCTCTTCAATGAGCAGTTCTTC; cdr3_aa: CASRPGLGLFNEQFF
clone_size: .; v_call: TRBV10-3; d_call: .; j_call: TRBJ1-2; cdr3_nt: TGTGCCATCAGTGAGAGTAGGAACCGAGGCTACACATTC; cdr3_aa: CAISESRNRGYTF
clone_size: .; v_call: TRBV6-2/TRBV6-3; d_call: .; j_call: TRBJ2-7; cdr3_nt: TGTGCCAGCAGTTACGGGGCTAATCAAGGCGCATTAACCTCCTACGAGCAGTACTTC; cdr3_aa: CASSYGANQGALTSYEQYF
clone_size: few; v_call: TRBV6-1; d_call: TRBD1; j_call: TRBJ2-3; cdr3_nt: TGCGCCAGCAGCGACAGGGGGCAGACAGATACGCAGTATTTT; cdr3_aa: CASSDRGQTDTQYF
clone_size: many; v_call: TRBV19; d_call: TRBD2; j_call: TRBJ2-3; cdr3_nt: TGTGCCAGTAGTATATTAGCGGGAGGTGTCGCAGATACGCAGTATTTT; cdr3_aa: CASSILAGGVADTQYF
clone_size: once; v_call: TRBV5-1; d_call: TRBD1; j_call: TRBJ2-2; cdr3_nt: TGCGCCAGCAGCTTGAGGGGGCCCAACACCGGGGAGCTGTTTTTT; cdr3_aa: CASSLRGPNTGELFF
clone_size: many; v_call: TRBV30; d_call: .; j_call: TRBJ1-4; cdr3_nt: TGTGCCTGGAGTGGTAGAGTTTCTTCTGAAAAACTGTTTTTT; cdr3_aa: CAWSGRVSSEKLFF
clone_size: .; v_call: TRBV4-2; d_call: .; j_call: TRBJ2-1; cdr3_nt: TGTGCCAGCAGCCAACCCCCGGGAGCGCTCAGCAATGAGCAGTTCTTC; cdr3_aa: CASSQPPGALSNEQFF
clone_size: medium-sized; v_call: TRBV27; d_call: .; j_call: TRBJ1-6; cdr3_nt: TGTGCCAGCCGGACAGCTAATTCACCCCTCCACTTT; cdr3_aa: CASRTANSPLHF
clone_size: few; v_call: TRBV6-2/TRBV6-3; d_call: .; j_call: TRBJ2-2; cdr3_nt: TGTGCCAGCAGTTACTTGGGGACTGCGAACACCGGGGAGCTGTTTTTT; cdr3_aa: CASSYLGTANTGELFF
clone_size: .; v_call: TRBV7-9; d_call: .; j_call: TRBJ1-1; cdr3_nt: TGTGCCAGCAGCCCTATCGTCGGGGGGGGCACTGAAGCTTTCTTT; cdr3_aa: CASSPIVGGGTEAFF
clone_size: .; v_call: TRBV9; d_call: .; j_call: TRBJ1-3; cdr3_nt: TGTGCCAGCAGCGTAGAACAGGTCGTTCACTCTGGAAACACCATATATTTT; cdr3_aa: CASSVEQVVHSGNTIYF
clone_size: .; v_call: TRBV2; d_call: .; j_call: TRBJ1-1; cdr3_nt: TGTGCCAGCAGGGAGACCCCGAGCACTGAAGCTTTCTTT; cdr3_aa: CASRETPSTEAFF
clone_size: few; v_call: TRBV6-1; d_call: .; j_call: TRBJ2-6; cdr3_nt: TGTGTCAGCAGAACACGTATATCTGGGGCCAACGTCCTGACTTTC; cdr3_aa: CVSRTRISGANVLTF